Listed below are T cell receptor beta chains from one sample, sequenced in a study of T cells in Graves' hyperthyroidism and ophthalmopathy. MiXCR was run by TCRdb on the multiplex PCR reads, yielding one entry per CDR3 protein. The repertoire holds under 450,000 distinct CDR3 sequences, with 15% to 17% as singletons. The sample consisted of blood. Receptors originate from a young woman with Graves' hyperthyroidism. CDR3s include the opening cysteine and the closing phenylalanine or tryptophan. Fields, in order: clone size, D gene, V gene, J gene, CDR3 protein, CDR3 DNA. The D gene is left open where the match is weak. The size of a clone is reported for some rows only, either as once, few or many, or as a class for expanded clones.

>many|NA|TRBV6-6|TRBJ1-1
CASSYSSLGEAFF
TGTGCCAGCAGTTATTCCTCGTTGGGGGAAGCTTTCTTT
>many|NA|TRBV4-1|TRBJ1-6
CASSPITTSPLHF
TGCGCCAGCAGTCCGATAACAACTTCACCCCTCCACTTT
>few|NA|TRBV25-1|TRBJ2-1
CASSVEDGYNEQFF
TGTGCCAGCAGTGTAGAGGACGGGTACAATGAGCAGTTCTTC
>NA|NA|TRBV9|TRBJ1-2
CASSPHLGRGYGYTF
TGTGCCAGCAGCCCCCACCTAGGGCGTGGCTATGGCTACACCTTC
>many|TRBD1|TRBV5-6|TRBJ2-7
CASSPGQGNEQYF
TGTGCCAGCAGCCCCGGACAGGGGAACGAGCAGTACTTC
>many|NA|TRBV2|TRBJ1-2
CASSEKPGHYYGYTF
TGTGCCAGCAGTGAGAAACCCGGACATTACTATGGCTACACCTTC
>many|NA|TRBV12-3/TRBV12-4|TRBJ2-7
CASSLTYESHEQYF
TGTGCCAGCAGTTTGACCTATGAATCCCACGAGCAGTACTTC
>many|TRBD2|TRBV18|TRBJ2-3
CASSPGLESTDTQYF
TGTGCCAGCTCACCAGGACTAGAGAGCACAGATACGCAGTATTTT
>NA|NA|TRBV5-6|TRBJ1-5
CASSFQSSGGGQPQHF
TGTGCCAGCAGCTTCCAGAGTTCCGGGGGCGGCCAGCCCCAGCATTTT
>many|TRBD2|TRBV2|TRBJ2-3
CASSETGTSGYTDTQYF
TGTGCCAGCAGTGAAACGGGGACTAGCGGTTACACAGATACGCAGTATTTT
>few|TRBD1|TRBV28|TRBJ2-1
CASYRQGVRNEQFF
TGTGCCAGCTATAGACAGGGGGTAAGGAATGAGCAGTTCTTC
>many|NA|TRBV2|TRBJ1-2
CASGERIYGYTF
TGTGCCAGCGGCGAGAGGATCTATGGCTACACCTTC
>few|NA|TRBV10-3|TRBJ2-1
CAIRSSVGSYNEQFF
TGTGCCATCAGATCTAGCGTGGGGAGCTACAATGAGCAGTTCTTC
>few|NA|TRBV3-1|TRBJ2-7
CASSPSTTTGLGQYF
TGTGCCAGCAGCCCGAGTACTACTACAGGTTTGGGGCAGTACTTC
>NA|TRBD1|TRBV4-1|TRBJ1-2
CASSHGQGLPPGYTF
TGCGCCAGCAGCCATGGACAGGGGCTTCCCCCAGGCTACACCTTC
>NA|NA|TRBV12-3/TRBV12-4|TRBJ2-3
CASSFNSRGSTDTQYF
TGTGCCAGCAGTTTTAATAGTAGGGGGAGCACAGATACGCAGTATTTT
>many|NA|TRBV4-1|TRBJ1-5
CASSQVGFPLLSSNQPQHF
TGCGCCAGCAGCCAAGTTGGGTTCCCCCTGTTAAGTAGCAATCAGCCCCAGCATTTT
>many|NA|TRBV12-3/TRBV12-4|TRBJ2-1
CASSLATGPSSYNEQFF
TGTGCCAGCAGTTTAGCGACAGGACCCAGCTCCTACAATGAGCAGTTCTTC
>many|NA|TRBV18|TRBJ1-5
CASSGTSGNQPQHF
TGTGCCAGCTCCGGGACATCCGGCAATCAGCCCCAGCATTTT
>NA|NA|TRBV6-2/TRBV6-3|TRBJ2-3
CASSRGWNTDTQYF
TGTGCCAGCAGCAGGGGATGGAACACAGATACGCAGTATTTT
>many|TRBD2|TRBV2|TRBJ2-7
CASSREPSGFLSSYEQYF
TGTGCCAGCAGCCGGGAGCCTAGCGGGTTCTTGAGCTCCTACGAGCAGTACTTC
>many|NA|TRBV2|TRBJ1-1
CATEPGTLGDPEAFF
TGTGCCACAGAGCCAGGGACTCTAGGGGATCCTGAAGCTTTCTTT
>NA|TRBD2|TRBV6-1|TRBJ2-5
CASSDWTSGRVQETQYF
TGTGCCAGCAGTGACTGGACTAGCGGGAGGGTCCAAGAGACCCAGTACTTC
>many|NA|TRBV6-1|TRBJ1-4
CASSSTGGGEKLFF
TGTGCCAGCAGCTCTACAGGTGGGGGTGAAAAACTGTTTTTT
>many|NA|TRBV5-1|TRBJ2-2
CASAGQGINTGELFF
TGCGCCAGCGCCGGGCAGGGAATTAACACCGGGGAGCTGTTTTTT
>many|NA|TRBV6-1|TRBJ2-3
CASSANLGTDTQYF
TGTGCCAGCAGTGCCAACCTAGGGACAGATACGCAGTATTTT
>many|NA|TRBV2|TRBJ1-1
CASSVWGAEAFF
TGTGCCAGCAGTGTCTGGGGGGCTGAAGCTTTCTTT
>many|NA|TRBV20-1|TRBJ2-1
CRVRDANNEQFF
TGCAGGGTCAGGGACGCTAACAATGAGCAGTTCTTC
>many|TRBD1|TRBV10-3|TRBJ2-3
CAINMGQARTDTQYF
TGTGCCATCAACATGGGACAGGCTAGGACAGATACGCAGTATTTT
>many|NA|TRBV5-8|TRBJ2-5
CASRSGGRRGETQYF
TGTGCCAGCAGGTCGGGCGGGCGGCGAGGGGAGACCCAGTACTTC
>NA|TRBD2|TRBV19|TRBJ2-7
CASSFRDGRPGEQYF
TGTGCCAGTAGTTTTCGGGACGGGAGGCCGGGCGAGCAGTACTTC
>few|NA|TRBV7-2|TRBJ1-5
CASSFNGQRNQPQHF
TGTGCCAGCAGCTTTAACGGACAGCGCAATCAGCCCCAGCATTTT
>NA|NA|TRBV6-5|TRBJ2-7
CASSYPDSYEQYF
TGTGCCAGCAGTTATCCTGACAGCTACGAGCAGTACTTC
>many|NA|TRBV7-9|TRBJ2-7
CASSLRGDYEQYF
TGTGCCAGCAGCTTAAGGGGTGACTACGAGCAGTACTTC
>NA|TRBD2|TRBV20-1|TRBJ2-1
CSARSGRTYNEQFF
TGCAGTGCTCGGAGCGGGAGGACCTACAATGAGCAGTTCTTC
>NA|NA|TRBV5-4|TRBJ1-2
CASSLGAGVNYGYTF
TGTGCCAGCAGCTTGGGTGCAGGGGTTAACTATGGCTACACCTTC
>many|NA|TRBV11-3|TRBJ2-3
CASSLGMSPRSDTQYF
TGTGCCAGCAGCTTGGGAATGTCCCCACGATCAGATACGCAGTATTTT
>few|TRBD1|TRBV6-5|TRBJ1-6
CASSSLTGGNSPLHF
TGTGCCAGCAGTTCTTTGACAGGGGGTAATTCACCCCTCCACTTT
>many|NA|TRBV30|TRBJ2-5
CAWSAMETQYF
TGTGCCTGGAGTGCCATGGAGACCCAGTACTTC
>NA|TRBD1|TRBV11-2|TRBJ2-7
CASRTGTGVHEQYF
TGTGCCAGCAGGACCGGGACAGGGGTCCACGAGCAGTACTTC
>many|TRBD1|TRBV4-1|TRBJ1-4
CASSHSSGGGGEKLFF
TGCGCCAGCAGCCACTCTTCAGGGGGCGGAGGTGAAAAACTGTTTTTT
>many|NA|TRBV6-5|TRBJ2-1
CASSYARVYEQFF
TGTGCCAGCAGTTACGCCAGGGTCTATGAGCAGTTCTTC
>NA|TRBD1|TRBV20-1|TRBJ2-1
CSARAGTGRNEQFF
TGCAGTGCTAGAGCCGGGACAGGGCGGAATGAGCAGTTCTTC
>many|TRBD1|TRBV2|TRBJ1-2
CASLRGTGNSYTF
TGTGCCAGTCTCCGCGGGACAGGGAATAGCTACACCTTC
>NA|TRBD1|TRBV3-1|TRBJ1-3
CASSPRTGGTGNTIYF
TGTGCCAGCAGCCCTCGGACAGGGGGCACTGGAAACACCATATATTTT
>many|TRBD2|TRBV7-8|TRBJ2-7
CASSFLGPTSGGPSYEQYF
TGTGCCAGCAGCTTCCTTGGCCCGACTAGCGGGGGGCCTTCCTACGAGCAGTACTTC
>many|TRBD2|TRBV2|TRBJ2-3
CASSEWGREDTQYF
TGTGCCAGCAGTGAGTGGGGGAGGGAGGATACGCAGTATTTT
>many|TRBD1|TRBV12-3/TRBV12-4|TRBJ2-5
CASSPDRGRETQYF
TGTGCCAGCAGCCCTGACAGGGGGCGGGAGACCCAGTACTTC
>NA|NA|TRBV12-3/TRBV12-4|TRBJ1-1
CASTRSLEGAFF
TGTGCCAGCACCCGCAGCCTCGAAGGGGCTTTCTTT
>many|NA|TRBV12-3/TRBV12-4|TRBJ1-6
CASSFESHNSPLHF
TGTGCCAGCAGTTTTGAGAGTCATAATTCACCCCTCCACTTT
>NA|NA|TRBV25-1|TRBJ2-1
CASSEASAASYNEQFF
TGTGCCAGCAGTGAGGCTTCAGCGGCGTCCTACAATGAGCAGTTCTTC
>many|NA|TRBV9|TRBJ1-2
CASSVDWNYGYTF
TGTGCCAGCAGCGTGGATTGGAACTATGGCTACACCTTC